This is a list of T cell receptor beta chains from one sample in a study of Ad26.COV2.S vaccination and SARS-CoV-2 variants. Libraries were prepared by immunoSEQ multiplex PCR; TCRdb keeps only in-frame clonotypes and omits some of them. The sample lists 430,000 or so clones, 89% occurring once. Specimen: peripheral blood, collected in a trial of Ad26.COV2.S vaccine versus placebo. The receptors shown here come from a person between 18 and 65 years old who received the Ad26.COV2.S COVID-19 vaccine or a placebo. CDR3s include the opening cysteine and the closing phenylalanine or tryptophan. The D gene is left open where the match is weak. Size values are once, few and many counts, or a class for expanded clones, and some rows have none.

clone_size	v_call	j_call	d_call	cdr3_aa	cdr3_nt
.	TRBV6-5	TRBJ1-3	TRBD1	CASSPGQGGNTIYF	TGTGCCAGCAGCCCAGGACAGGGGGGAAACACCATATATTTT
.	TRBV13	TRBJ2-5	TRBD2	CASSRKGLAGFFQPEGETQYF	TGTGCCAGCAGCCGGAAGGGACTAGCGGGTTTTTTCCAACCTGAGGGAGAGACCCAGTACTTC
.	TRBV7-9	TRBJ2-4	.	CASSLGPGENIQYF	TGTGCCAGCAGCTTAGGGCCGGGGGAAAACATTCAGTACTTC
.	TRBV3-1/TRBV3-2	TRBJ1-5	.	CASRDYTYSNQPQHF	TGTGCCAGCAGAGACTACACGTATAGCAATCAGCCCCAGCATTTT
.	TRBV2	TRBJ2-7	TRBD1	CASRQTGGEQYF	TGTGCCAGCAGGCAGACAGGGGGCGAGCAGTACTTC
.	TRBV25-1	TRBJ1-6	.	CASSLGGSPLHF	TGTGCCAGCTCCCTCGGGGGTTCACCCCTCCACTTT
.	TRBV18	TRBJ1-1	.	CASSPRVWADNTEAFF	TGTGCCAGCTCACCGCGAGTGTGGGCAGATAACACTGAAGCTTTCTTT
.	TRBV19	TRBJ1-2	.	CASTPVGSSGGGYTF	TGTGCCAGTACCCCAGTGGGGTCCTCGGGAGGTGGCTACACCTTC
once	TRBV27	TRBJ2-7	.	CASSLAGLGYEQYF	TGTGCCAGCAGTTTAGCGGGTTTGGGTTACGAGCAGTACTTC
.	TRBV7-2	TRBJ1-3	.	CASSLRAGSGNTIYF	TGTGCCAGCAGCTTAAGGGCTGGGTCTGGAAACACCATATATTTT
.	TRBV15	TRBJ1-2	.	CATSRDLRGGYGYTF	TGTGCCACCAGCAGAGACCTTAGGGGGGGCTATGGCTACACCTTC
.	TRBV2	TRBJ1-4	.	CASRRRYEKLFF	TGTGCCAGCAGGCGGAGGTACGAAAAACTGTTTTTT
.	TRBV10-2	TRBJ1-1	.	CASSELGGIVWNTEAFF	TGCGCCAGCAGTGAACTAGGGGGGATCGTGTGGAACACTGAAGCTTTCTTT
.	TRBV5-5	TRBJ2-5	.	CASSLAPTGPYQETQYF	TGTGCCAGCAGCTTGGCCCCGACAGGCCCCTACCAAGAGACCCAGTACTTC
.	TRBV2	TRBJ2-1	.	CASSVGRPVYNEQFF	TGTGCCAGCAGTGTTGGGCGGCCGGTTTACAATGAGCAGTTCTTC
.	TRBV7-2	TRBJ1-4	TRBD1	CASSLGQGAWEKLFF	TGTGCCAGCAGCTTAGGACAGGGGGCTTGGGAAAAACTGTTTTTT
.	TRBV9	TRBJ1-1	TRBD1	CASSNQQGERTEAFF	TGTGCCAGCAGCAACCAACAGGGGGAACGCACTGAAGCTTTCTTT
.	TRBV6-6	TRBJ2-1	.	CASSYDIGQYYNEQFF	TGTGCCAGCAGTTACGATATTGGACAGTACTACAATGAGCAGTTCTTC
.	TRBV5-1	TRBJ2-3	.	CASSLGGRSTDTQYF	TGCGCCAGCAGCTTGGGAGGCAGAAGCACAGATACGCAGTATTTT
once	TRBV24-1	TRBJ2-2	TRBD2	CATSDLLLAGAGELFF	TGTGCCACCAGTGATTTGCTATTAGCGGGAGCCGGGGAGCTGTTTTTT
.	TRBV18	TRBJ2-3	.	CASSPPISRGRTDTQYF	TGTGCCAGCTCACCCCCGATCTCTCGGGGTAGGACAGATACGCAGTATTTT
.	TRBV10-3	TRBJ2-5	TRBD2	CAISGTNGIWETQYF	TGTGCCATCAGCGGGACTAACGGGATCTGGGAGACCCAGTACTTC
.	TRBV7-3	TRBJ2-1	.	CASSNGQFNEQFF	TGTGCCAGCAGTAACGGACAGTTCAATGAGCAGTTCTTC
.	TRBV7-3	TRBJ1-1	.	CASSRVKNTEAFF	TGTGCCAGCAGCCGGGTGAAGAACACTGAAGCTTTCTTT
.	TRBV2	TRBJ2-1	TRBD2	CASRPAGTSRYNEQFF	TGTGCCAGCAGACCCGCCGGGACTAGTCGTTACAATGAGCAGTTCTTC
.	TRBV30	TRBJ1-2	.	CAWSRKDYGYTF	TGTGCCTGGAGTCGAAAGGACTATGGCTACACCTTC
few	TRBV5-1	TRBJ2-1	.	CASSFLARPNNEQFF	TGCGCCAGCAGCTTTTTGGCAAGGCCGAACAATGAGCAGTTCTTC
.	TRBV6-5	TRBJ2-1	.	CASSYGRRTNNEQFF	TGTGCCAGCAGTTATGGTCGCCGGACCAACAATGAGCAGTTCTTC
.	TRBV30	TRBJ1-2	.	CAWDKDLYGYTF	TGTGCCTGGGATAAGGACCTCTATGGCTACACCTTC
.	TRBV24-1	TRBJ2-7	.	CATSDADIYEQYF	TGTGCCACCAGTGATGCAGATATCTACGAGCAGTACTTC
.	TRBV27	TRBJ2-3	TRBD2	CASSLSPGTSVNTQYF	TGTGCCAGCAGTTTATCCCCCGGGACTAGCGTAAATACGCAGTATTTT
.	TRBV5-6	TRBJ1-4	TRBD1	CASSPTGGTLEKLFF	TGTGCCAGCAGCCCCACAGGGGGCACCCTTGAAAAACTGTTTTTT
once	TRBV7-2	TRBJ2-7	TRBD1	CASSWRHGQGASYEQYF	TGTGCCAGCAGCTGGCGCCACGGACAGGGGGCCTCCTACGAGCAGTACTTC
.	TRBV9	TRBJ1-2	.	CASSVGADGHGGYTF	TGTGCCAGCAGCGTAGGGGCGGATGGGCATGGTGGCTACACCTTC
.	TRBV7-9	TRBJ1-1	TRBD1	CASSPDRGNTEAFF	TGTGCCAGCAGCCCGGACAGGGGGAACACTGAAGCTTTCTTT
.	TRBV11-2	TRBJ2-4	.	CASRYSPSRGKNIQYF	TGTGCCAGCAGATATTCACCAAGTAGGGGCAAAAACATTCAGTACTTC
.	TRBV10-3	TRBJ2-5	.	CAIGQQETQYF	TGTGCCATCGGACAGCAAGAGACCCAGTACTTC
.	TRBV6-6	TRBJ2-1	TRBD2	CASSRTVLTSGSYNEQFF	TGTGCCAGCAGTCGTACCGTCCTGACTAGCGGATCCTACAATGAGCAGTTCTTC
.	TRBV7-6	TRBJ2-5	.	CASSFQPRQAYQETQYF	TGTGCCAGCAGCTTCCAACCCCGACAGGCGTACCAAGAGACCCAGTACTTC
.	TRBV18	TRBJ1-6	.	CASSPAGTDNSPLHF	TGTGCCAGCTCACCAGCAGGGACCGATAATTCACCCCTCCACTTT
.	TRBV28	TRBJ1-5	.	CASTLSLTVEGYQPQHF	TGTGCCAGCACCCTATCTCTAACGGTGGAGGGGTATCAGCCCCAGCATTTT
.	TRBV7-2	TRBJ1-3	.	CASSPQGSGNTIYF	TGTGCCAGCAGCCCACAGGGCTCTGGAAACACCATATATTTT
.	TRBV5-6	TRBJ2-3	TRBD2	CASSSLAGAPTDTQYF	TGTGCCAGCAGCTCATTAGCGGGGGCACCCACAGATACGCAGTATTTT
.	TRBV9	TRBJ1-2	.	CASSVGSGEEGYGYTF	TGTGCCAGCAGCGTAGGGAGTGGCGAGGAGGGCTATGGCTACACCTTC
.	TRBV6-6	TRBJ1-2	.	CASRSSMREDGYTF	TGTGCCAGCAGGTCATCAATGAGGGAGGATGGCTACACCTTC
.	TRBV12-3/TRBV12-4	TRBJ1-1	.	CASSPRVTEAFF	TGTGCCAGCAGTCCCAGGGTTACTGAAGCTTTCTTT
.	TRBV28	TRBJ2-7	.	CASSLTAAYEQYF	TGTGCCAGCAGCCTGACAGCAGCCTACGAGCAGTACTTC
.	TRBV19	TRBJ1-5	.	CASSKAGEYQPQHF	TGTGCCAGTAGTAAAGCAGGGGAGTATCAGCCCCAGCATTTT
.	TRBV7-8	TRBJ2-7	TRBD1	CASSWRQGVGEQYF	TGTGCCAGCAGCTGGCGACAGGGGGTTGGCGAGCAGTACTTC
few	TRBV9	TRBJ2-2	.	CASSAAPQGTGELFF	TGTGCCAGCAGCGCAGCCCCCCAGGGCACCGGGGAGCTGTTTTTT
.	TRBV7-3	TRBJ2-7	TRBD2	CASSSGGEQYF	TGTGCCAGCAGCTCGGGGGGCGAGCAGTACTTC